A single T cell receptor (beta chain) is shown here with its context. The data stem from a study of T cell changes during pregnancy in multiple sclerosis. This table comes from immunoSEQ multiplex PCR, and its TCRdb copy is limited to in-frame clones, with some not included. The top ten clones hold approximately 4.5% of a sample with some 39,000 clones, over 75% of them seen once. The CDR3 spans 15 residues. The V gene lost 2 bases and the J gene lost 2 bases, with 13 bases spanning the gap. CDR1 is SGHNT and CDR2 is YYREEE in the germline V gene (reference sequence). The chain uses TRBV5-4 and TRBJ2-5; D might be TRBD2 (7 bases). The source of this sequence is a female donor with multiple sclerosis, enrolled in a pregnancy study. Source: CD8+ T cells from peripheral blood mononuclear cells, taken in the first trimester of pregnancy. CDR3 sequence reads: CASSFIGGLQETQYF. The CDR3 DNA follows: TGTGCCAGCAGCTTTATCGGGGGGCTTCAAGAGACCCAGTACTTC.